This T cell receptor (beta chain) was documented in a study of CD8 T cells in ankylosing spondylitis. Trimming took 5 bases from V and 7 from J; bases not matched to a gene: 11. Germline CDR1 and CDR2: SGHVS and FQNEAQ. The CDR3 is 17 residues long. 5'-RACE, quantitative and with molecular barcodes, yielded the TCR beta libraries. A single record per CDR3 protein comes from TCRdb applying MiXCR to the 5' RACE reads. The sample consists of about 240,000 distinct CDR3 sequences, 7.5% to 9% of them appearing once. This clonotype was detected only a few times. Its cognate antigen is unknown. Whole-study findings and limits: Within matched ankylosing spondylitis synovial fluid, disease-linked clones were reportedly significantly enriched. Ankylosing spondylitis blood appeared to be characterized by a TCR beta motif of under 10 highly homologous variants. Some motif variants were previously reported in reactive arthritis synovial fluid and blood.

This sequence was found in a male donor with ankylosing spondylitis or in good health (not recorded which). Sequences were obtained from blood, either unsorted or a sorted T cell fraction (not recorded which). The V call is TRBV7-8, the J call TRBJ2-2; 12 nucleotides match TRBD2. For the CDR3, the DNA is TGTGCCAGCAGCCATACTGCTAGCGGGGGGGCCGGCGGGGAGCTGTTTTTT. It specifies CASSHTASGGAGGELFF.